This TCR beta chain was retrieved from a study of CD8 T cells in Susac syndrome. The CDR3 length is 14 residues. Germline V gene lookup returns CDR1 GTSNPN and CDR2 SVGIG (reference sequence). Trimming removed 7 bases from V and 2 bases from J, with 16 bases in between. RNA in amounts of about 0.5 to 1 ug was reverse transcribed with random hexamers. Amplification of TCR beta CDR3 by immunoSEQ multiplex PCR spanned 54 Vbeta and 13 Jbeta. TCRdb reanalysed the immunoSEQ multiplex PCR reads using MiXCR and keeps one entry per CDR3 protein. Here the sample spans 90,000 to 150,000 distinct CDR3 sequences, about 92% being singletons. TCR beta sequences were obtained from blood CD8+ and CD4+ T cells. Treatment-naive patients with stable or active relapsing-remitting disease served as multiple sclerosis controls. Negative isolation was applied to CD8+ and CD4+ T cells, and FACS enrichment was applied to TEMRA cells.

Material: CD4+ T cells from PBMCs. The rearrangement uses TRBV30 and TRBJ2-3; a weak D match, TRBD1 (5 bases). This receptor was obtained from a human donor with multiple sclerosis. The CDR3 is CASSKGPNTDTQYF. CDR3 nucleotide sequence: TGTGCCTCTTCTAAGGGGCCAAACACAGATACGCAGTATTTT.